The 16 T cell receptor beta chains presented below share a single source sample, sequenced in a study of blood T cell repertoires in COVID-19. Only in-frame clones appear in the TCRdb table, and some are missing; sequencing was by immunoSEQ multiplex PCR. The sample holds about 310,000 clones, about 88% seen once. The sequenced sample consisted of PBMCs or T cells enriched from blood (not recorded which). The receptors here all came from a woman between 40 and 50 years old who had recovered from COVID-19.

The V gene is TRBV7-8, the J gene TRBJ2-1, with TRBD1 as a possible D gene (5 bases). CDR1 and CDR2 (germline): SGHVS, FQNEAQ. V was shortened by 9 bases and J by 4 bases, with 7 bases between the two germline ends. The CDR3 has 11 residues. CDR3 in amino acids: CASGAYNEQFF. In nucleotides, the CDR3 is TGTGCCAGTGGGGCGTACAATGAGCAGTTCTTC.

The chain recombines TRBV7-8 with TRBJ2-7; 11 bases align to TRBD2. The CDR3 runs to 14 residues. Trimming at V came to 8 bases and at J to 6 bases, leaving 9 bases not matched to a gene. Germline CDR1 SGHVS, CDR2 FQNEAQ. The CDR3 DNA follows: TGTGCCAGCGGCCGACTAGCGGGAAGGGTCGAGCAGTACTTC. It translates to CASGRLAGRVEQYF. The complete variable domain, with remaining parts taken from reference TRBV7-8 and TRBJ2-7, reads GAGVSQSPRYKVAKRGQDVALRCDPISGHVSLFWYQQALGQGPEFLTYFQNEAQLDKSGLPSDRFFAERPEGSVSTLKIQRTQQEDSAVYLCASGRLAGRVEQYFGPGTRLTVT.

J is TRBJ2-3 and V is TRBV29-1, with D possibly being TRBD1 (6 bases). V dropped 4 bases and J dropped 2 bases, with 13 bases sitting between them. Germline V gene sequence: CDR1 SQVTM, CDR2 ANQGSEA. The CDR3 spans 14 residues. CDR3 sequence reads: CSVGPGQTTDTQYF. In DNA form, the CDR3 reads TGCAGCGTTGGCCCCGGACAGACCACAGATACGCAGTATTTT.

Concerning this clone: Other nucleotide sequences in the sample specify the same CDR3. This chain links TRBV5-1 with TRBJ2-2; maybe TRBD2 (6 bases). Germline assignment: CDR1 SGHRS and CDR2 YFSETQ. Trimming took off 0 bases at V and 5 bases at J, with 11 bases between the two ends. This CDR3 spans 15 amino acids. The CDR3 DNA is TGCGCCAGCAGCTTGGCGGGGGTGGAGACCGGGGAGCTGTTTTTT. Amino acid sequence: CASSLAGVETGELFF.

V usage is TRBV24-1 and J usage is TRBJ1-4, with 8 bases identical to TRBD1. Trimming cost V 3 bases and J 7 bases; bases outside gene matches: 9. Germline-derived CDR1 and CDR2 are KGHDR and SFDVKD. CDR3 length: 16 residues. The CDR3 here is CATSDHDRGSGEKLFF. The CDR3 bases are TGTGCCACCAGTGATCACGACAGGGGATCAGGTGAAAAACTGTTTTTT.

The chain carries TRBV4-3 and TRBJ2-7; no reliable D call. The CDR3 extends over 12 amino acids. Trimming stripped 0 bases from V and 6 bases from J, with 6 bases between. CDR1 and CDR2 from the germline V gene are LGHNA and YSLEER. CDR3 amino acids: CASSQDSREQYF. As DNA, the CDR3 is TGCGCCAGCAGCCAAGATTCCCGCGAGCAGTACTTC.

The genes are TRBV9 and TRBJ2-2; maybe TRBD2 (5 bases). Trimming cost V 0 bases and J 6 bases, with 9 bases left between them. The CDR3 totals 14 residues. Germline CDR1 reads SGDLS; CDR2 reads YYNGEE. CDR3 sequence (DNA): TGTGCCAGCAGCGTAGAGAGGGCCGCCGGGGAGCTGTTTTTT. Translation: CASSVERAAGELFF. Full variable domain (rest looked up from reference TRBV9 and TRBJ2-2): DSGVTQTPKHLITATGQRVTLRCSPRSGDLSVYWYQQSLDQGLQFLIQYYNGEERAKGNILERFSAQQFPDLHSELNLSSLELGDSALYFCASSVERAAGELFFGEGSRLTVL.

The chain employs TRBV5-1 and TRBJ2-2, with D possibly matching TRBD2 (7 bases). Deletions cut 3 bases from V and 3 bases from J, with 12 bases between. Germline CDR1 SGHRS, CDR2 YFSETQ. The CDR3 totals 15 residues. The CDR3 sequence is CASSSLGGDTGELFF. CDR3 DNA: TGCGCCAGCAGCTCCCTAGGGGGGGACACCGGGGAGCTGTTTTTT.

V usage is TRBV11-2 and J usage is TRBJ2-7; D is perhaps TRBD1 (5 bases). Trimming removed 1 base at V and 2 bases at J, with 9 bases between. The CDR3 runs 14 residues. Germline V gene lookup returns CDR1 SGHAT and CDR2 FQNNGV. The CDR3 DNA follows: TGTGCCAGCAGCTTAGGGCAGGGCACCTACGAGCAGTACTTC. Its translation: CASSLGQGTYEQYF.

J is TRBJ1-2 and V is TRBV29-1; TRBD1 matches 7 bases. The germline V gene has CDR1 SQVTM and CDR2 ANQGSEA. CDR3 length equals 12 residues. Trimming removed 6 bases from V and 2 bases from J; junction bases left unmatched: 3. CDR3 bases: TGCAGCGTGACAGGGAACAACTATGGCTACACCTTC. This sequence encodes CSVTGNNYGYTF.

The V call is TRBV29-1, the J call TRBJ2-3; the D is unclear. Per germline, CDR1 SQVTM and CDR2 ANQGSEA. The CDR3 contains 13 residues. V shed 5 bases and J shed 2 bases, with 11 bases lying between them. CDR3 bases: TGCAGCGTTAGTCTAGACGTCACAGATACGCAGTATTTT. It specifies CSVSLDVTDTQYF.

The V call is TRBV9, the J call TRBJ2-7; 11 positions match TRBD2. This CDR3 is 19 amino acids long. The V gene end was trimmed by 3 bases and the J gene end by 2 bases; junction bases not matched to a gene: 16. Germline CDR1 reads SGDLS; CDR2 reads YYNGEE. The CDR3 DNA sequence: TGTGCCAGCAGCGCAGAAGGGACTAGCGGCCCGCGAGGTCCCTACGAGCAGTACTTC. Protein: CASSAEGTSGPRGPYEQYF.

J is TRBJ2-7 and V is TRBV3-1 (or the pseudogene TRBV3-2), with 10 bases aligning to TRBD2. The CDR3 covers 15 residues. Looked up from germline, CDR1 is LGHDT and CDR2 is YNNKEL (reference sequence). The ends lost 4 bases at V and 3 bases at J; junction bases unmatched: 6. The CDR3 protein is CASSLRLAGFYEQYF. As DNA, the CDR3 is TGTGCCAGCAGCCTACGACTAGCGGGTTTCTACGAGCAGTACTTC.

The V and J genes are TRBV29-1 and TRBJ2-1, with 13 bases aligning to TRBD2. Germline V CDR1 and CDR2: SQVTM, ANQGSEA. The CDR3 is 14 amino acids. V dropped 5 bases and J dropped 7; count of bases not matched to a gene: 5. CDR3 amino acids: CSVTTSGRFNEQFF. CDR3 sequence (DNA): TGCAGCGTTACGACTAGCGGGAGGTTTAATGAGCAGTTCTTC.

V is TRBV3-1 (or the pseudogene TRBV3-2) and J is TRBJ1-1; TRBD1 agrees at 7 bases. Trimming removed 1 base from V and 0 bases from J; junction bases left unmatched: 5. Germline CDR1 LGHDT, CDR2 YNNKEL (reference sequence). This CDR3 is 16 amino acids long. Here the CDR3 reads CASSQAAGGMNTEAFF. The CDR3 region has the DNA TGTGCCAGCAGCCAAGCGGCAGGGGGAATGAACACTGAAGCTTTCTTT.

The gene calls are TRBV5-5 and TRBJ2-1; D may be TRBD1 (6 bases). Germline V gene lookup returns CDR1 SGHKS and CDR2 YYEKEE (reference sequence). The CDR3 totals 15 residues. With 4 bases removed from V and 6 bases from J, the gap between germline ends came to 17 bases. In DNA form, the CDR3 reads TGTGCCAGCAGCCCGCTGGCACAGGGTTTCAATGAGCAGTTCTTC. Translating it yields CASSPLAQGFNEQFF.